The 3 T cell receptor beta chains presented below share a single source sample, sequenced in a study of blood T cells in healthy people across ages. A second PCR of about 7 to 11 cycles used a sample-barcoded 5' primer and a J-beta primer mix. TCRdb re-called the 5' RACE reads with MiXCR, one entry per CDR3 protein. This table has 600,000 or so distinct CDR3 sequences, about 30% appearing once. Specimen: blood. These receptors originate from a woman older than 75 in good health.

The table lists this clonotype with many counts. The chain combines TRBV6-2 or TRBV6-3 with TRBJ2-7; tentatively, D is TRBD1 or TRBD2 (5 bases each). CDR1 and CDR2 from the germline V gene are MNHEY and SVGEGT. Trimming took off 6 bases at V and 6 bases at J, with 18 bases between the two ends. The CDR3 spans 14 residues. CDR3 sequence: CASRARGVRGEQYF. CDR3 DNA: TGTGCCAGCAGGGCCAGAGGGGTACGAGGCGAGCAGTACTTC.

Many counts were recorded for this clonotype. This chain connects TRBV12-3 or TRBV12-4 to TRBJ2-1; no clear D gene. V was clipped by 5 bases and J by 1 base, with 9 bases between them. This CDR3 is built from 14 residues. CDR3 sequence (DNA): TGTGCCAGCAGTGTGCTTGTTTCCTACAATGAGCAGTTCTTC. As protein: CASSVLVSYNEQFF.

This clonotype was counted at least ten times. The rearrangement uses TRBV20-1 and TRBJ2-1, with D tentatively TRBD2 (5 bases). The CDR3 is made up of 12 amino acids. The germline V gene encodes CDR1 DFQATT and CDR2 SNEGSKA (reference sequence). V gave up 3 bases and J gave up 5 bases, with 8 bases separating them. CDR3 coding DNA: TGCAGTGCTAGTCCCGGGAACAATGAGCAGTTCTTC. Amino acid sequence: CSASPGNNEQFF.